This passage covers 5 T cell receptor beta chains from one sample sequenced in a study of control samples from healthy donors and cancer patients. Generated by immunoSEQ multiplex PCR, the TCRdb table keeps only in-frame clones and is missing some. The sample includes around 180,000 clones, about 91% of them seen just once. The sequencing sample was made of blood. Every receptor here comes from a woman aged 40 to 50 in good health.

The chain employs TRBV27 and TRBJ1-4, with unresolved D. V was shortened by 4 bases and J by 8 bases, with 17 bases between the two germline ends. CDR1 and CDR2 from the germline V gene are MNHEY and SMNVEV (reference sequence). The CDR3 consists of 15 residues. The CDR3 sequence is CASSSPGTRGEKLFF. The CDR3 DNA reads TGTGCCAGCAGTTCGCCAGGAACCCGAGGGGAAAAACTGTTTTTT.

The chain is built from TRBV6-6 and TRBJ2-7, with D perhaps matching TRBD1 (6 bases). The CDR3 contains 13 residues. Deletions cut 8 bases from V and 4 bases from J, with 15 bases between. The germline gives CDR1 MNHNY, CDR2 SVGAGI (reference sequence). CDR3 loop: CASSSRGEYEQYF. The CDR3 DNA is TGTGCCAGCTCCTCCAGGGGCGAGTACGAGCAGTACTTC.

On this clone itself: Mismatch with germline at one junction end may stem from a read error. The J gene is TRBJ1-5, the V gene TRBV6-5; D remains unclear. This CDR3 comprises 14 residues. CDR1 is MNHEY and CDR2 is SVGAGI in the germline V gene. CDR3 nucleotide sequence: TGTGCCAGCATTTACGACGGGTTCGGACAGCCCCAGCATTTT. Amino acids: CASIYDGFGQPQHF.

The chain employs TRBV10-3 and TRBJ1-1, with a possible D match to TRBD1 (5 bases). Germline V gene sequence: CDR1 ENHRY, CDR2 SYGVKD. There are 12 residues in the CDR3. Trimming stripped 6 bases from V and 2 bases from J, with 7 bases between. Here the CDR3 reads CAIRTVNTEAFF. CDR3 bases: TGTGCCATCAGGACAGTCAACACTGAAGCTTTCTTT.

As regards this clone: In the same sample, other DNA sequences code for this CDR3. V usage is TRBV5-1 and J usage is TRBJ2-7; D is possibly TRBD1 (5 bases). Per the germline V gene, CDR1 is SGHRS and CDR2 is YFSETQ. The V gene lost 4 bases and the J gene lost 3 bases, with 8 bases spanning the gap. The CDR3 totals 12 residues. CDR3 nucleotides: TGCGCCAGCAGCCGAGACAGCTACGAGCAGTACTTC. Its translation is CASSRDSYEQYF.